Shown below are 8 T cell receptor beta chains from a single sample sequenced in a study of identical twins. TCRdb ran MiXCR on the 5' RACE reads and lists one entry per CDR3 protein. The table shows roughly 350,000 distinct CDR3 sequences, with about 12% occurring only once. These data also formed part of another study, on yellow fever vaccine responses in identical twins.

The material sequenced was CD8+ T cells sorted from blood. The source is a woman aged 18 to 35 in good health.

This clonotype was picked up many times. The rearrangement uses TRBV20-1 and TRBJ2-3; no clear D gene. The CDR3 runs to 13 residues. V lost 0 bases and J lost 2, with 6 bases in between. Germline lookup yields CDR1 DFQATT and CDR2 SNEGSKA (reference sequence). CDR3 loop: CSARDYPTDTQYF. The CDR3 nucleotides read TGCAGTGCTAGAGACTACCCCACAGATACGCAGTATTTT.

The V call is TRBV20-1, the J call TRBJ2-3; a weak D match, TRBD2 (6 bases). The V and J ends lost 6 bases and 3 bases respectively, with 25 bases between them. Germline V gives CDR1 DFQATT, CDR2 SNEGSKA (reference sequence). This CDR3 has 17 residues. CDR3 in DNA: TGCAGTGCAGAAGGTGGGCGGGACGTGATCCGTACAGATACGCAGTATTTT. Protein: CSAEGGRDVIRTDTQYF.

The V and J genes are TRBV9 and TRBJ2-1, with 10 positions matching TRBD1. There are 15 residues in the CDR3. CDR1 and CDR2 from the germline V gene are SGDLS and YYNGEE. With 3 bases clipped from V and 2 bases from J, the junction kept 2 bases outside the gene matches. CDR3 in DNA: TGTGCCAGCAGCGCGACAGGGGGCACCTACAATGAGCAGTTCTTC. It specifies CASSATGGTYNEQFF.

The chain couples TRBV19 to TRBJ1-5, with a weak D call TRBD1 (5 bases). CDR3 size: 17 residues. Deletions cut 3 bases from V and 2 bases from J, with 17 bases between. From germline, CDR1 is LNHDA and CDR2 SQIVND (reference sequence). The CDR3 sequence is CASSMGGGMEGNQPQHF. The CDR3 DNA sequence: TGTGCCAGTAGTATGGGGGGAGGGATGGAGGGCAATCAGCCCCAGCATTTT.

In its sample, this clonotype was seen a few times. The chain is built from TRBV28 and TRBJ1-2, with 8 nucleotides matching TRBD1. Germline V gene sequence: CDR1 MDHEN, CDR2 SYDVKM. The CDR3 contains 15 residues. V was pared by 5 bases and J by 5 bases, with 10 bases of the junction left unmatched. The CDR3 DNA reads TGTGCCAGCAGTCTCGACAGGGGAAGGACTTATGGCTACACCTTC. This sequence encodes CASSLDRGRTYGYTF.

The chain combines TRBV4-1 with TRBJ2-1; 9 bases are a match to TRBD1. The junction had 4 bases not matched to a gene; V was cut back by 3 bases and J by 4 bases. There are 15 residues in the CDR3. Germline CDR1 is MGHRA and CDR2 is YSYEKL. Written as DNA, the CDR3 is TGCGCCAGCAGCCATGACGGACAGGGGTACAATGAGCAGTTCTTC. This codes for CASSHDGQGYNEQFF.

J is TRBJ2-1 and V is TRBV3-1; 14 bases are shared with TRBD2. Germline CDR1 LGHDT, CDR2 YNNKEL (reference sequence). After removal of 0 bases from V and 5 bases from J, the junction contained 12 bases not matched to a gene. The CDR3 consists of 20 residues. The CDR3 reads CASSQDPPGTSGGRDNEQFF. In nucleotides, the CDR3 is TGTGCCAGCAGCCAAGATCCCCCCGGGACTAGCGGGGGCCGGGACAATGAGCAGTTCTTC.

V gene TRBV6-1 combines with J gene TRBJ2-2; 8 nucleotides align to TRBD1. In germline, CDR1 is MNHNS, CDR2 SASEGT. CDR3 length: 15 amino acids. The ends lost 4 bases at V and 4 bases at J; junction bases unmatched: 5. The CDR3 loop is CASSATGASTGELFF. The CDR3 nucleotides read TGTGCCAGCAGTGCGACAGGGGCGTCCACCGGGGAGCTGTTTTTT.